What follows describes a single T cell receptor beta chain. Germline is not matched at one junction end, which may reflect a read error. Starting from approximately 500 ng of total RNA, TCR beta cDNA was produced with a primer in the constant region. Three nested multiplex PCR rounds, a slightly modified ARM-PCR method, built the TCR beta libraries. TRBV1-TRBV30 forward and Cbeta reverse primers drove the first two approximately 10-cycle rounds. One entry per CDR3 protein, called by TCRdb with MiXCR from the multiplex PCR reads. Of 40,000 or so distinct CDR3 sequences detected, more than 60% appear once; the ten largest clones hold 37%. The data derive from a study of tumor-infiltrating lymphocytes in primary liver carcinoma. From unsorted bulk tissue weighing 20-30 mg, DNA and RNA were co-extracted. This CDR3 contains 14 residues. Germline loops: CDR1 MNHNS, CDR2 SASEGT.

The origin of this receptor is a man in his forties with primary liver carcinoma and hepatitis B virus infection. This chain joins TRBV6-1 and TRBJ1-1; D ambiguous. Sequencing was carried out using tumor-adjacent normal liver tissue. CDR3 residues: CASSVEGLDTETFF. DNA of the CDR3: TGTGCCAGCAGTGTTGAGGGCCTGGATACTGAAACTTTCTTT.